This T cell receptor beta chain was sequenced in a study of neurological immune-mediated disorders. By sample share, this clonotype is medium-sized (0.01 to 0.1%). In germline, CDR1 is SGHKS, CDR2 YYEKEE (reference sequence). Trimming left V 0 bases short and J 2 bases short, with 10 bases between. The CDR3 contains 15 residues. TCRdb itself ran the 5' RACE reads through MiXCR, one entry per CDR3 protein. Altogether roughly 31,000 distinct CDR3 sequences are present, about 4.8% being singletons, with the ten largest covering 20% to 25%. The chain employs TRBV5-5 and TRBJ2-3; TRBD2 is a possible D gene (6 bases). Sequenced sample: PBMCs. This clonotype was obtained from a man aged 18 to 29 in good health. The CDR3 here is CASSLDLAATDTQYF. DNA for the CDR3: TGTGCCAGCAGCTTGGATTTAGCGGCCACAGATACGCAGTATTTT.